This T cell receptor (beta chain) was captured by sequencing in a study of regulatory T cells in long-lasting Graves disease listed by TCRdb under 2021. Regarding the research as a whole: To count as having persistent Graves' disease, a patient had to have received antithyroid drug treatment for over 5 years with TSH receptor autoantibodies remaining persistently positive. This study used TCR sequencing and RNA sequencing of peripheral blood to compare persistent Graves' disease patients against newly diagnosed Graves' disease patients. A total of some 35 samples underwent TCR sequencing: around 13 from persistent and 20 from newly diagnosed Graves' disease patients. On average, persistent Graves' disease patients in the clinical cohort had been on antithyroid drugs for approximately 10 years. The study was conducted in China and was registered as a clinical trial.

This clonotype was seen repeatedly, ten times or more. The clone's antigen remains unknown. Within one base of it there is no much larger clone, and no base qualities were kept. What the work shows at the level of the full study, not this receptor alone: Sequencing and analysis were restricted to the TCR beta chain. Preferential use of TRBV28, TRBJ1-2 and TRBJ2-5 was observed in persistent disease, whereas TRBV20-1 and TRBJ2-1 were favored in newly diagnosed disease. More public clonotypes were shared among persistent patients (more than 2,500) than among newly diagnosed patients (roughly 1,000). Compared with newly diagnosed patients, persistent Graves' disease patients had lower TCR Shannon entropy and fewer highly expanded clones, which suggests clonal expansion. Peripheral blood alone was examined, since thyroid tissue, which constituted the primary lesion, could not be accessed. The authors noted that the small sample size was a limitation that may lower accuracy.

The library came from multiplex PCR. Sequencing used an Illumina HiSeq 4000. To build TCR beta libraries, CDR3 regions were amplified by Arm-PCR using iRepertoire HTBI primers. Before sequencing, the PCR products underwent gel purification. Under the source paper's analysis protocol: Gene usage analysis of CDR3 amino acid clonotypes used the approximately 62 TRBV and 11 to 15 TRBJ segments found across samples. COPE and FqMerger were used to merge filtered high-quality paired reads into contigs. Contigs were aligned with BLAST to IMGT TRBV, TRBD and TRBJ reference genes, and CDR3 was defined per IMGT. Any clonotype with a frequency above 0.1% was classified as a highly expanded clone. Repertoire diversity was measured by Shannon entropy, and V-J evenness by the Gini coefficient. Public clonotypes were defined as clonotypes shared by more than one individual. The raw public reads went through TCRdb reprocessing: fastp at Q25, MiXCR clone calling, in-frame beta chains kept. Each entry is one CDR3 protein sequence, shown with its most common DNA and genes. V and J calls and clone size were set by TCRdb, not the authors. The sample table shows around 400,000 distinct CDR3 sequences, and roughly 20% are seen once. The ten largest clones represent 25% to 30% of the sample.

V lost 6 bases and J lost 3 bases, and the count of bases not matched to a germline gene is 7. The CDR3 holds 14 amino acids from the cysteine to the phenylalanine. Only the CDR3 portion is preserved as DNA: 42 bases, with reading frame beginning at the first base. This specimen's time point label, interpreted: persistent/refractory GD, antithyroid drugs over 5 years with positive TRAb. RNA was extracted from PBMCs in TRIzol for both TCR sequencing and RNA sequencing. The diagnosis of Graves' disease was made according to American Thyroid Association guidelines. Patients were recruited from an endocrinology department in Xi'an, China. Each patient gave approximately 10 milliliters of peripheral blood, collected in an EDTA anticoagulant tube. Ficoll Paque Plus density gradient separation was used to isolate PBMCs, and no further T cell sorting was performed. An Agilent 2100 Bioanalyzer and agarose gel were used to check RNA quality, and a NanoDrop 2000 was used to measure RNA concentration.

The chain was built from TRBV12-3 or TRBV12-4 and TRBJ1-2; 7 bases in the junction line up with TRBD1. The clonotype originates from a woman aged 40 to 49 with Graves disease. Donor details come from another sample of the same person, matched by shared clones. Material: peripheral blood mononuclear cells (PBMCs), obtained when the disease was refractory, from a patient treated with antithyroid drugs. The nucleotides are TGTGCCAGCAGCCTAGGACAGGCGGACTATGGCTACACCTTC. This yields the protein CASSLGQADYGYTF.